These 7 T cell receptor beta chains share one sample of origin, sequenced in a study of blood T cell repertoires in COVID-19. Generated by immunoSEQ multiplex PCR, the TCRdb table keeps only in-frame clones and is missing some. The table records about 160,000 clones, roughly 80% of them present only once. What was sequenced was PBMCs or T cells enriched from blood (not recorded which). These TCRs come from an older woman who had recovered from COVID-19.

V and J are TRBV7-6 and TRBJ2-3, with 9 bases aligning to TRBD2. The CDR3 is 16 residues long. Trimming removed 5 bases from V and 3 bases from J; junction bases left unmatched: 9. Germline CDR1 SGHVS, CDR2 FNYEAQ. The chain's CDR3 is CASSPAGGGVTDTQYF. DNA of the CDR3: TGTGCCAGCAGCCCGGCCGGCGGGGGGGTAACAGATACGCAGTATTTT.

This clone was counted between two and nine times. This chain connects TRBV4-2 to TRBJ2-5, with D tentatively TRBD2 (6 bases). V gave up 0 bases and J gave up 4 bases, with 15 bases separating them. This CDR3 has 16 residues. Germline CDR1 LGHNA, CDR2 YNFKEQ. CDR3 DNA sequence: TGTGCCAGCAGCCAAGAGCCGACGGCGGGGTCAGAGACCCAGTACTTC. Its protein is CASSQEPTAGSETQYF.

V and J are TRBV13 and TRBJ1-6; the match to TRBD1 covers 8 bases. V lost 4 bases to trimming and J lost 8 bases; unmatched junction nucleotides: 4. The CDR3 is made up of 14 amino acids. CDR1 is PRHDT, CDR2 FYEKMQ, per germline (reference sequence). CDR3 DNA sequence: TGTGCCAGCAGCTCGGACAGGGCTGATTCACCCCTCCACTTT. Its translation is CASSSDRADSPLHF.

This chain joins TRBV25-1 and TRBJ2-1; 9 positions agree with TRBD2. V dropped 3 bases and J dropped 8; count of bases not matched to a gene: 5. Germline CDR1 reads MGHDK; CDR2 reads SYGVNS. The CDR3 has 14 residues. Here the CDR3 DNA reads TGTGCCAGCAGTGACGGGACTAGCAGCGATGAGCAGTTCTTC. Translating gives CASSDGTSSDEQFF.

The chain carries TRBV7-2 and TRBJ1-1; TRBD1 matches at 8 bases. This CDR3 is built from 15 residues. V trimming: 5 bases; J trimming: 4 bases; junction bases outside the gene matches: 9. The germline gives CDR1 SGHTA, CDR2 FQGNSA. The CDR3 region has the DNA TGTGCCAGCAGCCCCCTACAGGGGGTCAGCACTGAAGCTTTCTTT. It translates to CASSPLQGVSTEAFF.

The chain carries TRBV7-2 and TRBJ2-2; no reliable D call. Per germline, CDR1 SGHTA and CDR2 FQGNSA. Trimming pared 3 bases from V and 1 base from J, leaving 6 bases between. The length of the CDR3 is 14 residues. The CDR3 here is CASSFRRNTGELFF. DNA of the CDR3: TGTGCCAGCAGCTTTCGGAGGAACACCGGGGAGCTGTTTTTT.

This chain joins TRBV18 and TRBJ2-3, with D tentatively TRBD2 (7 bases). CDR1 is KGHSH, CDR2 LQKENI, per germline. This CDR3 contains 14 residues. V was pared by 3 bases and J by 3 bases, with 10 bases between. The CDR3 reads CASSPGGATDTQYF. CDR3 nucleotides: TGTGCCAGCTCACCTGGGGGGGCGACAGATACGCAGTATTTT.